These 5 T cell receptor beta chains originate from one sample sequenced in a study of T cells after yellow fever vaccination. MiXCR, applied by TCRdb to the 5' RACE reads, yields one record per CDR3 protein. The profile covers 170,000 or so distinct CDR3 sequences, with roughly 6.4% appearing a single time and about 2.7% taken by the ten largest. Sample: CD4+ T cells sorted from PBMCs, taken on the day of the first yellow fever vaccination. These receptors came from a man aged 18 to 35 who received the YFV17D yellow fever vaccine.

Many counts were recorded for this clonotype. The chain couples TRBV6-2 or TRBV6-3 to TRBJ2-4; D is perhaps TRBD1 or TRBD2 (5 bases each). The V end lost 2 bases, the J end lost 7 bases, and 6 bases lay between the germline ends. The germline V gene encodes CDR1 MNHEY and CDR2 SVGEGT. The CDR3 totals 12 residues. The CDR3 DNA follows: TGTGCCAGCAGTTACCGGGACAACATTCAGTACTTC. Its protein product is CASSYRDNIQYF.

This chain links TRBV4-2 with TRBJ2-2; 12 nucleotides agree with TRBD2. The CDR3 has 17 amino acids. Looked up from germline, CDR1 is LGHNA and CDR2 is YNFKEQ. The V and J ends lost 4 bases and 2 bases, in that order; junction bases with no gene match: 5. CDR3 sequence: CASSPRTSGINTGELFF. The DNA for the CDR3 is TGTGCCAGCAGCCCCCGGACTAGCGGGATTAACACCGGGGAGCTGTTTTTT.

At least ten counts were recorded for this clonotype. The CDR3 loop is CASSSFTSSRGEQFF. CDR3 in DNA: TGTGCCAGCAGCTCGTTTACGTCTAGCCGGGGTGAGCAGTTCTTC. The V call is TRBV11-2, the J call TRBJ2-1; tentative D call: TRBD2 (5 bases). V dropped 4 bases and J dropped 9 bases, with 19 bases sitting between them. Germline loops: CDR1 SGHAT, CDR2 FQNNGV. The CDR3 spans 15 residues.

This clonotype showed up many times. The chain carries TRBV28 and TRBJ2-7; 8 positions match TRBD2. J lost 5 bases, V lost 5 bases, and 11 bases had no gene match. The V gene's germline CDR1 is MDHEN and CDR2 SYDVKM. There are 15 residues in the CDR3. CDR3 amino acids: CASSIGRGRGHEQYF. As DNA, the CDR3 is TGTGCCAGCAGTATCGGGAGGGGCAGGGGCCACGAGCAGTACTTC.

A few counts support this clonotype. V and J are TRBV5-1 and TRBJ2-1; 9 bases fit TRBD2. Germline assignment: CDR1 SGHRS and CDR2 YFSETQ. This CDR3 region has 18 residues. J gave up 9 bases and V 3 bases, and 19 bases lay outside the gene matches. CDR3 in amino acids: CASSYERASAGGPGEQFF. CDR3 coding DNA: TGCGCCAGCAGCTACGAAAGGGCTAGTGCGGGGGGGCCGGGTGAGCAGTTCTTC.